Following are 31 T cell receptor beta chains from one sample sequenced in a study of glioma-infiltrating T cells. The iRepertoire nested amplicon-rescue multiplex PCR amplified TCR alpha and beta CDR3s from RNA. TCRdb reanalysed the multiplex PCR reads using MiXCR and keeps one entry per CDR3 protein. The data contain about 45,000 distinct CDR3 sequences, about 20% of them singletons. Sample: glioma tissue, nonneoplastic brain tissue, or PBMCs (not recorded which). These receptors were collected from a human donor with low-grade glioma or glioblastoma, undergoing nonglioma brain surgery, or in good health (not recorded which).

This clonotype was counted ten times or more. The CDR3 is CASSFGGSLYEQYF. In DNA form, the CDR3 reads TGTGCCAGCAGCTTTGGCGGGAGTCTGTACGAGCAGTACTTC. The V call is TRBV5-4, the J call TRBJ2-7; 7 nucleotides line up with TRBD2. This CDR3 comprises 14 residues. Germline lookup yields CDR1 SGHNT and CDR2 YYREEE (reference sequence). The V segment lost 2 bases and the J segment 4 bases; nucleotides outside the gene matches: 6. The whole variable domain, remainder taken from reference TRBV5-4 and TRBJ2-7, is ETGVTQSPTHLIKTRGQQVTLRCSSQSGHNTVSWYQQALGQGPQFIFQYYREEENGRGNFPPRFSGLQFPNYSSELNVNALELDDSALYLCASSFGGSLYEQYFGPGTRLTVT.

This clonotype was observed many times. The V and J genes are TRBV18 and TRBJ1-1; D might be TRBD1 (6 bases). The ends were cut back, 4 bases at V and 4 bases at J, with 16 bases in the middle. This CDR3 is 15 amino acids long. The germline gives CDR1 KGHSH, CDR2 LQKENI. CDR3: CASSLIQTGSTEAFF. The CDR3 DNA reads TGTGCCAGCTCACTTATCCAAACAGGGAGCACTGAAGCTTTCTTT.

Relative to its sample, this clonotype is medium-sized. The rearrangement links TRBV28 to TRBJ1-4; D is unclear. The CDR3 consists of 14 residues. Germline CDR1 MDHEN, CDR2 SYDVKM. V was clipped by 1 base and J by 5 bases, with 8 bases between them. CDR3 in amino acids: CASSLSARNEKLFF. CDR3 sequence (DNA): TGTGCCAGCAGTTTATCCGCCCGGAATGAAAAACTGTTTTTT.

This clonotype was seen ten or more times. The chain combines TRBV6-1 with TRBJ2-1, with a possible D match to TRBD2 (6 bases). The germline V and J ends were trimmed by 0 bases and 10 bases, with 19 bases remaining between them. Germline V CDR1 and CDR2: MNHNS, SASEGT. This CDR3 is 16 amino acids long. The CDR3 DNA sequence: TGTGCCAGCAGTGAAGCTTGGAGGGGCCGGAAGAACGAGCAGTTCTTC. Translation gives CASSEAWRGRKNEQFF.

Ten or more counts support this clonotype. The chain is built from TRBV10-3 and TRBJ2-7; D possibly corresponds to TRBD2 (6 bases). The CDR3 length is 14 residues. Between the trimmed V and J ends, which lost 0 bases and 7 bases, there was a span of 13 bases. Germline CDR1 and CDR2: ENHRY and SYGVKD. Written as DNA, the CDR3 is TGTGCCATCAGTGAGTCGGGCAACGGAGGGGAGCAGTACTTC. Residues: CAISESGNGGEQYF.

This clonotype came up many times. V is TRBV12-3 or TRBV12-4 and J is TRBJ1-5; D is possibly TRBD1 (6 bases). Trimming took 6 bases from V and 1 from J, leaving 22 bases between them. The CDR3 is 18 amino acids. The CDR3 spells CASSPTRQGFGSNQPQHF. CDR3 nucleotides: TGTGCCAGCAGCCCAACCCGCCAGGGGTTCGGAAGCAATCAGCCCCAGCATTTT.

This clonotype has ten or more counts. The DNA of the CDR3 is TGTGCCAGCAGTTGGGGCTTCGATGAGCAGTTCTTC. Translating gives CASSWGFDEQFF. The chain recombines TRBV6-1 with TRBJ2-1, with TRBD1 as a possible D gene (5 bases). This CDR3 region has 12 residues. Looked up from germline, CDR1 is MNHNS and CDR2 is SASEGT. V lost 5 bases to trimming and J lost 8 bases, with 10 bases between them.

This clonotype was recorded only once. The CDR3 DNA follows: TGTGCCAGCAGCTCGACTAGCGGGGGCCTTAGCACAGATACGCAGTATTTT. Its protein product is CASSSTSGGLSTDTQYF. This rearrangement joins TRBV5-4 to TRBJ2-3; 12 bases agree with TRBD2. Germline V gene lookup returns CDR1 SGHNT and CDR2 YYREEE (reference sequence). The trim removed 3 bases at V and 0 bases at J, leaving 5 bases unmatched. The CDR3 covers 17 residues.

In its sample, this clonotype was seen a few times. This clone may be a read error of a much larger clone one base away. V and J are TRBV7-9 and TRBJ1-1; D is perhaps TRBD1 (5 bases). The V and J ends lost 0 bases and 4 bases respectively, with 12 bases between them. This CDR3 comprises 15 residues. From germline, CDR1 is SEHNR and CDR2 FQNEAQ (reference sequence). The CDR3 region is CASSLAGGAGTEAFF. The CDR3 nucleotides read TGTGCCAGCAGCTTAGCGGGTGGGGCTGGCACTGAAGCTTTCTTT. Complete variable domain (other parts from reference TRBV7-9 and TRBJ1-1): DTGVSQNPRHKITKRGQNVTFRCDPISEHNRLYWYRQTLGQGPEFLTYFQNEAQLEKSRLLSDRFSAERPKGSFSTLEIQRTEQGDSAMYLCASSLAGGAGTEAFFGQGTRLTVV.

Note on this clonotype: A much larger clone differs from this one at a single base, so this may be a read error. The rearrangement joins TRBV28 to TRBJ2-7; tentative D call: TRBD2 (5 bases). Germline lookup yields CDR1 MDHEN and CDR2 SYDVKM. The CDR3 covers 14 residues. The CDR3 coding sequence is TGTGCCCGCAGTCTTTCGGGGAGCCCCTACGAGCAGTACTTC. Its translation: CARSLSGSPYEQYF.

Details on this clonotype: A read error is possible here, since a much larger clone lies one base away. The CDR3, as DNA: TGCGCCAGCGGGATGGAGGGCTACGAGCAGAACTTC. Protein sequence: CASGMEGYEQNF. V gene TRBV5-1 combines with J gene TRBJ2-7, with D perhaps matching TRBD2 (6 bases). The CDR3 is 12 residues long. In germline, CDR1 is SGHRS, CDR2 YFSETQ. The whole variable domain, filled in from reference TRBV5-1 and TRBJ2-7, reads KAGVTQTPRYLIKTRGQQVTLSCSPISGHRSVSWYQQTPGQGLQFLFEYFSETQRNKGNFPGRFSGRQFSNSRSEMNVSTLELGDSALYLCASGMEGYEQNFGPGTRLTVT.

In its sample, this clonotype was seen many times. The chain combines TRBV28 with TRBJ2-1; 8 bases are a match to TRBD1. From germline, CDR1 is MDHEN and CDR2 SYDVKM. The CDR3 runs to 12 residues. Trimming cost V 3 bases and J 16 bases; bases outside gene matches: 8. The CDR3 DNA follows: TGTGCCAGCAGTTTGCGGACAGGGAACAATTTCTTC. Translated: CASSLRTGNNFF.

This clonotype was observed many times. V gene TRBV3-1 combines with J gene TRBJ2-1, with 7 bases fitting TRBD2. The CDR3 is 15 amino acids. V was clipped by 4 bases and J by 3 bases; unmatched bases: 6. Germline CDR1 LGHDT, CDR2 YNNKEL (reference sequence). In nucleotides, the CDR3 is TGTGCCAGCAGCCGAATTGGGGGGGGCTACAATGAGCAGTTCTTC. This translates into CASSRIGGGYNEQFF.

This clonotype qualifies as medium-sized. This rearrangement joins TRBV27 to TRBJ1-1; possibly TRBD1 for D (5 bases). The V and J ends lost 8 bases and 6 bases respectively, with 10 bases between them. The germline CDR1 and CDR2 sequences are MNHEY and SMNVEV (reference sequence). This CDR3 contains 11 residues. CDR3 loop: CASGGLAEAFF. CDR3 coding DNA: TGTGCCAGCGGGGGTCTCGCTGAAGCTTTCTTT.

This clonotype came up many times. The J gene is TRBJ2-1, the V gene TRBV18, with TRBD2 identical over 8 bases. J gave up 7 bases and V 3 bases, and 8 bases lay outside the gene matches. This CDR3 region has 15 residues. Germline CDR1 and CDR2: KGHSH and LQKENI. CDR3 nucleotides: TGTGCCAGCTCACCTAGCGGGGTGTTAGAGAATGAGCAGTTCTTC. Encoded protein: CASSPSGVLENEQFF.

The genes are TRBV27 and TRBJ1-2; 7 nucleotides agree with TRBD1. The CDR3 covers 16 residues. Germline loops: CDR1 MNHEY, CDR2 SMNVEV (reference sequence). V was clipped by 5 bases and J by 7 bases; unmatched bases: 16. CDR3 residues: CASSPQDREDNGGYTF. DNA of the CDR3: TGTGCCAGCAGTCCCCAAGACAGGGAAGACAATGGTGGCTACACCTTC.

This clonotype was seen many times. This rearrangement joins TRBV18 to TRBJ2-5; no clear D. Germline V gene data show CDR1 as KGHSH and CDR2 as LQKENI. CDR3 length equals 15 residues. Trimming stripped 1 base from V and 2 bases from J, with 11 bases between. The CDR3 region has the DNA TGTGCCAGCTCACCACGGGCAGGCGAACAAGAGACCCAGTACTTC. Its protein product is CASSPRAGEQETQYF.

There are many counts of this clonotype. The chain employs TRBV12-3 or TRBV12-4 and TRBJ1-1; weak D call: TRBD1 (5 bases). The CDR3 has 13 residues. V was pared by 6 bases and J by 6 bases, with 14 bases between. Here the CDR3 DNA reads TGTGCCAGCAGACCGGGAGGGGTCCCTGAAGCTTTCTTT. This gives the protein CASRPGGVPEAFF.

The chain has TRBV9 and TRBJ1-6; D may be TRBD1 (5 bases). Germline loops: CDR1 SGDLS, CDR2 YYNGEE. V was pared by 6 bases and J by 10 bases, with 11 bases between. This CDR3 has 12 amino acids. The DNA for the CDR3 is TGTGCCAGCAACAGGAGTCGGTCACCCCTCCACTTT. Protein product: CASNRSRSPLHF.

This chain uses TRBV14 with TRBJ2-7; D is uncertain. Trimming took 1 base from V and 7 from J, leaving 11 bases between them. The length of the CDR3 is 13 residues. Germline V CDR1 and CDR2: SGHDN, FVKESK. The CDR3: CASSQATWGEQYV. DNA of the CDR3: TGTGCCAGCAGCCAAGCGACATGGGGAGAGCAGTACGTC.

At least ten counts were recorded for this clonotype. The CDR3, as DNA: TGCGCCAGCAGCCAAGAAGGCGATTTAGGCTACGAGCAGTACTTC. It encodes CASSQEGDLGYEQYF. The chain carries TRBV4-1 and TRBJ2-7; D gene uncertain. There are 15 residues in the CDR3. Trimming stripped 0 bases from V and 3 bases from J, with 12 bases between. Germline assignment: CDR1 MGHRA and CDR2 YSYEKL.

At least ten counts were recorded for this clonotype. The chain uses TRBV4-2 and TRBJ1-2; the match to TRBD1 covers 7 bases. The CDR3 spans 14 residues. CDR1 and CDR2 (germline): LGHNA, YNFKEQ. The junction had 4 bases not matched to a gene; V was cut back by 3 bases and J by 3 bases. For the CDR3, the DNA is TGTGCCAGCAGCCACTCCGGGACAGACTATGGCTACACCTTC. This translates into CASSHSGTDYGYTF.

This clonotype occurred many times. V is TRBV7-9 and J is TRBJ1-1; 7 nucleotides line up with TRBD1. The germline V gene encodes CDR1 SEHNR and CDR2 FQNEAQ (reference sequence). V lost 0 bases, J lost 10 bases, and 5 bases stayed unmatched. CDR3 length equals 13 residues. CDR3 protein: CASSLAGTGAAFF. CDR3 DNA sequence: TGTGCCAGCAGCTTAGCGGGAACAGGGGCAGCTTTCTTT. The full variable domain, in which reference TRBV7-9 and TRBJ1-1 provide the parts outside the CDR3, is DTGVSQNPRHKITKRGQNVTFRCDPISEHNRLYWYRQTLGQGPEFLTYFQNEAQLEKSRLLSDRFSAERPKGSFSTLEIQRTEQGDSAMYLCASSLAGTGAAFFGQGTRLTVV.

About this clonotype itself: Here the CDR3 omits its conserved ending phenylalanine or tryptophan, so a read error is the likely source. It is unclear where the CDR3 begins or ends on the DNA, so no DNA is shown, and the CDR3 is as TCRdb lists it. The CDR3 sequence is CASSLASSGSTDTKYS. The V gene is TRBV7-2, the J gene TRBJ2-3; TRBD2 reflects the table's D call only, with no check against the DNA. Germline-derived CDR1 and CDR2 are SGHTA and FQGNSA. Inclusive of both ends, the CDR3 amounts to 16 amino acids.

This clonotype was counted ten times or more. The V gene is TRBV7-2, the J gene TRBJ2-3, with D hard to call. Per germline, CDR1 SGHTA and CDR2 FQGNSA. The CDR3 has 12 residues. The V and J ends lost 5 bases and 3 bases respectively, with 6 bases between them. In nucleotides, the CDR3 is TGTGCCAGCAGCCATGGGACAGATACGCAGTATTTT. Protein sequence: CASSHGTDTQYF.

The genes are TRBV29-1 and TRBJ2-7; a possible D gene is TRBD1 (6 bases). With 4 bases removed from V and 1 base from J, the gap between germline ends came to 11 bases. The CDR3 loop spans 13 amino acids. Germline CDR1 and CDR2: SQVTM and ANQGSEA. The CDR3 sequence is CSVVDSTSYEQYF. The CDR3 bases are TGCAGCGTTGTGGACAGCACATCCTACGAGCAGTACTTC.

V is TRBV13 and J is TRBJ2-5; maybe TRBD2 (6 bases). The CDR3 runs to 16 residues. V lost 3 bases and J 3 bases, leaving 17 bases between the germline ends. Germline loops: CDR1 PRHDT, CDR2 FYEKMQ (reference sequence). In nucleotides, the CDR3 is TGTGCCAGCAGCTTTCAATCCCGACCGGGGGAAGAGACCCAGTACTTC. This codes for CASSFQSRPGEETQYF.

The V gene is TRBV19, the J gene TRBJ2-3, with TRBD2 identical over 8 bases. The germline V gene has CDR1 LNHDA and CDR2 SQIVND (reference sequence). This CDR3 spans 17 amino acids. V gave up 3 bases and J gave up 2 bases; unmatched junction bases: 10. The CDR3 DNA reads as TGTGCCAGTAGTATGGGTCGGATCGGGGGGGTCACAGATACGCAGTATTTT. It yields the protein CASSMGRIGGVTDTQYF.

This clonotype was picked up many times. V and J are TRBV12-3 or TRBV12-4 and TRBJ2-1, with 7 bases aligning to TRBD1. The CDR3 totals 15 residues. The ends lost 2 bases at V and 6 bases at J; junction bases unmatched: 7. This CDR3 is CASSLRQGYSNEQFF. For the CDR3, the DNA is TGTGCCAGCAGTTTAAGACAGGGTTACAGCAATGAGCAGTTCTTC.

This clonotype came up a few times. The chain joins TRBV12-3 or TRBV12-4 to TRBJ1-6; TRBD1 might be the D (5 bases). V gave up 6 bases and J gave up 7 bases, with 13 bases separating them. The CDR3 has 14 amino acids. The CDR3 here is CASRRDPGNSPLHF. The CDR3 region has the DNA TGTGCCAGCAGACGGGACCCCGGGAATTCACCCCTCCACTTT.

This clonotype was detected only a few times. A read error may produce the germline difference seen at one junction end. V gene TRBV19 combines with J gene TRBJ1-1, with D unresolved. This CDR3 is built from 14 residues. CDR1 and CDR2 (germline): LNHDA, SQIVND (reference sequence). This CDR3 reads CASSPRWINAEAFF. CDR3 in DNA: TGTGCCAGTAGTCCCAGATGGATCAACGCTGAGGCTTTCTTT.